This entry lists 32 T cell receptor beta chains sequenced from one sample in a study of CD8+ T cells in alopecia areata. Sequencing used cDNA as its template, made by extracting RNA and reverse transcribing it. The data were produced by immunoSEQ multiplex PCR, yet TCRdb's version contains in-frame clones alone and is incomplete. The data contain more than 100,000 clones, about nine tenths of them seen just once; the ten biggest clones take up more than 9.5%. Treatment here: oral pan-JAK inhibitor, 5-10 mg twice daily. Sequences were derived from CD8+ T cells sorted from blood, sampled around week 31, from a patient treated with tofacitinib. These receptors came from a human donor with alopecia areata.

In DNA form, the CDR3 reads TGTGCCAGCAGTTACCCCAGGGGGGCAGGGACCGGGGAGCTGTTTTTT. Translated, it gives CASSYPRGAGTGELFF. The chain combines TRBV6-5 with TRBJ2-2; D is possibly TRBD1 (7 bases). V lost 2 bases, J lost 5 bases, and 15 bases lay in between. CDR3 length: 16 amino acids. In germline, CDR1 is MNHEY, CDR2 SVGAGI.

The chain links TRBV11-2 to TRBJ2-7; 10 bases are shared with TRBD2. J lost 3 bases, V lost 0 bases, and 14 bases had no gene match. This CDR3 region has 19 residues. The V gene's germline CDR1 is SGHAT and CDR2 FQNNGV. The CDR3 DNA reads as TGTGCCAGCAGCTTAGATGGCTTTGGGGGACTAGCGCCACTCTACGAGCAGTACTTC. Its protein is CASSLDGFGGLAPLYEQYF.

This clone was observed a handful of times. This chain uses TRBV27 with TRBJ1-2; D gene uncertain. The CDR3 totals 15 residues. V dropped 7 bases and J dropped 8 bases, with 23 bases sitting between them. The germline V gene has CDR1 MNHEY and CDR2 SMNVEV (reference sequence). CDR3 in amino acids: CASTIIPLTVPGYTF. The CDR3 nucleotides are TGTGCCAGCACCATTATCCCCCTGACCGTTCCGGGCTACACCTTC.

The J gene is TRBJ2-7, the V gene TRBV9; D possibly uses TRBD1 or TRBD2 (6 bases each). The CDR3 has 14 amino acids. Looked up from germline, CDR1 is SGDLS and CDR2 is YYNGEE. V was clipped by 2 bases and J by 6 bases, with 15 bases between them. The CDR3 bases are TGTGCCAGCAGCGTGGGGGGCGGGACCAGCGAGCAGTACTTC. Translated: CASSVGGGTSEQYF. The variable domain in full, with the rest retrieved from reference TRBV9 and TRBJ2-7, is DSGVTQTPKHLITATGQRVTLRCSPRSGDLSVYWYQQSLDQGLQFLIQYYNGEERAKGNILERFSAQQFPDLHSELNLSSLELGDSALYFCASSVGGGTSEQYFGPGTRLTVT.

The chain employs TRBV7-9 and TRBJ2-3; TRBD2 matches at 11 bases. The length of the CDR3 is 19 residues. Germline CDR1 and CDR2: SEHNR and FQNEAQ (reference sequence). The V gene end was trimmed by 0 bases and the J gene end by 5 bases; junction bases not matched to a gene: 13. The DNA for the CDR3 is TGTGCCAGCAGCTTAGCCCAGCGAAGTTTACTAGCGGGAGAAGATACGCAGTATTTT. This sequence encodes CASSLAQRSLLAGEDTQYF.

V is TRBV29-1 and J is TRBJ2-2, with D tentatively TRBD1 (6 bases). Trimming removed 6 bases at V and 5 bases at J, with 10 bases between. This CDR3 comprises 12 residues. Germline V gives CDR1 SQVTM, CDR2 ANQGSEA. CDR3 sequence: CSVTTGTGELFF. The CDR3 DNA reads TGCAGCGTCACCACAGGGACCGGGGAGCTGTTTTTT.

This chain connects TRBV12-5 to TRBJ2-3, with D possibly being TRBD2 (5 bases). Deletions cut 10 bases from V and 1 base from J, with 15 bases between. Germline V lookup: CDR1 LGHNT, CDR2 FRNRAP. The CDR3 totals 14 residues. CDR3 sequence: CATMWSGRTDTQYF. The CDR3 DNA follows: TGTGCTACCATGTGGAGCGGCCGCACAGATACGCAGTATTTT.

This chain joins TRBV4-1 and TRBJ2-7; D uncertain. This CDR3 has 14 residues. CDR1 and CDR2 from the germline V gene are MGHRA and YSYEKL. Trimming took off 0 bases at V and 4 bases at J, with 10 bases between the two ends. DNA of the CDR3: TGCGCCAGCAGCCAAGAAGGCTTTACTTACGAGCAGTACTTC. Translating it yields CASSQEGFTYEQYF.

The chain links TRBV10-3 to TRBJ1-5; 9 bases align to TRBD1. Germline V lookup: CDR1 ENHRY, CDR2 SYGVKD. The junction had 7 bases not matched to a gene; V was cut back by 0 bases and J by 1 base. The CDR3 covers 18 residues. This CDR3 reads CAISESGTGTLSNQPQHF. The DNA of the CDR3 is TGTGCCATCAGTGAGTCAGGGACAGGGACTTTAAGCAATCAGCCCCAGCATTTT.

The genes are TRBV4-2 and TRBJ2-1; TRBD2 might be the D (6 bases). Trimming took 4 bases from V and 5 from J, leaving 18 bases between them. CDR1 LGHNA and CDR2 YNFKEQ come from the germline V gene. This CDR3 comprises 16 residues. This CDR3 is CASSPPRAGPNNEQFF. The CDR3 DNA is TGTGCCAGCAGCCCCCCCCGGGCGGGACCAAACAATGAGCAGTTCTTC.

V and J are TRBV27 and TRBJ2-5, with D uncertain. In germline, CDR1 is MNHEY, CDR2 SMNVEV (reference sequence). The CDR3 loop spans 17 amino acids. V lost 1 base and J lost 2, with 17 bases in between. The CDR3 DNA reads TGTGCCAGCAGTTTATTCTCACCAACAATTGGGCAAGAGACCCAGTACTTC. The encoded protein is CASSLFSPTIGQETQYF.

This clone was counted a single time. V and J are TRBV29-1 and TRBJ1-1; D not resolved. V was pared by 6 bases and J by 5 bases, with 7 bases between. Germline V gene lookup returns CDR1 SQVTM and CDR2 ANQGSEA. The CDR3 is 10 residues long. CDR3 bases: TGCAGCGTAGCCGTAACTGAAGCTTTCTTT. This codes for CSVAVTEAFF.

Note on this clone: Different DNA sequences within this sample yield the same CDR3. The V and J genes are TRBV7-9 and TRBJ2-7, with D tentatively TRBD1 or TRBD2 (5 bases each). The length of the CDR3 is 13 residues. Looked up from germline, CDR1 is SEHNR and CDR2 is FQNEAQ (reference sequence). V lost 1 base and J lost 2, with 6 bases in between. The CDR3 DNA reads as TGTGCCAGCAGCTTAGAGGGACCCTACGAGCAGTACTTC. Amino acid sequence: CASSLEGPYEQYF.

This chain connects TRBV2 to TRBJ2-3; TRBD2 matches 8 bases. The trim removed 7 bases at V and 8 bases at J, leaving 20 bases unmatched. This CDR3 spans 17 amino acids. Germline V gene data show CDR1 as SNHLY and CDR2 as FYNNEI. The CDR3 nucleotides read TGTGCCAGCACGGGGAGCGGTCGGGAGGGCCTACTAGGTACGCAGTATTTT. It translates to CASTGSGREGLLGTQYF.

V is TRBV27 and J is TRBJ1-1, with TRBD1 as a possible D gene (5 bases). Trimming stripped 0 bases from V and 4 bases from J, with 9 bases between. Germline V gene data show CDR1 as MNHEY and CDR2 as SMNVEV (reference sequence). This CDR3 is built from 14 residues. The CDR3 is CASSLSMGVTEAFF. DNA of the CDR3: TGTGCCAGCAGTTTATCGATGGGGGTCACTGAAGCTTTCTTT.

The gene calls are TRBV10-2 and TRBJ2-2; D gene uncertain. The germline V gene has CDR1 WSHSY and CDR2 SAAADI. The germline V and J ends were trimmed by 1 base and 7 bases, with 13 bases remaining between them. The CDR3 is 15 amino acids. CDR3 bases: TGCGCCAGCAGTGAGTTGGATAGGGCAGACGGGGAGCTGTTTTTT. Protein product: CASSELDRADGELFF.

DNA of the CDR3: TGTGCCAGCAGCCCTCTAGCGGGGAGGGCCTACGAGCAGTACTTC. As protein: CASSPLAGRAYEQYF. V gene TRBV9 combines with J gene TRBJ2-7, with 9 bases lining up with TRBD2. The junction had 7 bases not matched to a gene; V was cut back by 4 bases and J by 2 bases. This CDR3 has 15 amino acids. CDR1 and CDR2 from the germline V gene are SGDLS and YYNGEE.

This sequence joins TRBV2 and TRBJ2-1; TRBD2 is a possible D gene (6 bases). CDR3 length: 14 residues. V gave up 3 bases and J gave up 5 bases, with 11 bases separating them. In germline, CDR1 is SNHLY, CDR2 FYNNEI. CDR3 sequence: CASSDPGVNNEQFF. CDR3 coding DNA: TGTGCCAGCAGTGATCCGGGAGTGAACAATGAGCAGTTCTTC.

The chain is built from TRBV10-2 and TRBJ2-7, with 11 bases lining up with TRBD2. Trimming removed 3 bases from V and 5 bases from J; junction bases left unmatched: 3. CDR1 and CDR2 (germline): WSHSY, SAAADI. The CDR3 length is 14 residues. CDR3 DNA sequence: TGCGCCAGCAGTGAAGCGACTAGCGGGAACGAGCAGTACTTC. It specifies CASSEATSGNEQYF.

This clone was observed a handful of times. This chain uses TRBV4-2 with TRBJ2-2; D ambiguous. The CDR3 totals 15 residues. CDR1 and CDR2 from the germline V gene are LGHNA and YNFKEQ. With 0 bases removed from V and 2 bases from J, the gap between germline ends came to 7 bases. CDR3 sequence: CASSQDQDNTGELFF. The CDR3 nucleotides read TGTGCCAGCAGCCAAGATCAGGACAACACCGGGGAGCTGTTTTTT.

In this sample, this clone turned up once. The chain combines TRBV19 with TRBJ2-3, with D hard to call. The germline CDR1 and CDR2 sequences are LNHDA and SQIVND (reference sequence). V gave up 5 bases and J gave up 3 bases, with 12 bases separating them. The CDR3 contains 14 residues. This CDR3 reads CASSPGLGTDTQYF. The CDR3 bases are TGTGCCAGTAGTCCGGGTCTCGGGACAGATACGCAGTATTTT.

This chain uses TRBV6-6 with TRBJ1-2, with D unclear. The CDR3 runs to 13 residues. Trimming removed 10 bases at V and 4 bases at J, with 16 bases between. The germline V gene has CDR1 MNHNY and CDR2 SVGAGI (reference sequence). This chain's CDR3 is CANRPGLAYGYTF. The CDR3 DNA sequence: TGTGCCAATCGCCCCGGTTTAGCCTATGGCTACACCTTC.

The chain is built from TRBV29-1 and TRBJ2-7, with 8 bases identical to TRBD2. Per germline, CDR1 SQVTM and CDR2 ANQGSEA. The trim removed 6 bases at V and 4 bases at J, leaving 14 bases unmatched. The CDR3 is made up of 15 amino acids. The CDR3 bases are TGCAGCGTCTGGGGGAAACTAGCGGTAGGATACGAGCAGTACTTC. It translates to CSVWGKLAVGYEQYF.

This chain connects TRBV27 to TRBJ1-1; D is uncertain. This CDR3 is 13 amino acids long. Germline CDR1 reads MNHEY; CDR2 reads SMNVEV (reference sequence). The germline V and J ends were trimmed by 7 bases and 2 bases, with 11 bases remaining between them. The CDR3 region is CASKGNLNTEAFF. The CDR3, as DNA: TGTGCCAGCAAAGGAAATTTAAACACTGAAGCTTTCTTT.

This sequence joins TRBV29-1 and TRBJ2-3, with TRBD2 matching over 12 bases. Trimming removed 5 bases from V and 1 base from J; junction bases left unmatched: 4. This CDR3 spans 15 amino acids. Germline V lookup: CDR1 SQVTM, CDR2 ANQGSEA. CDR3 in DNA: TGCAGCGTTACTAGCGGGAGGTACGGCACAGATACGCAGTATTTT. Its translation is CSVTSGRYGTDTQYF.

The chain carries TRBV29-1 and TRBJ2-7; the D gene is possibly TRBD2 (7 bases). Per the germline V gene, CDR1 is SQVTM and CDR2 is ANQGSEA. V was shortened by 0 bases and J by 1 base, with 13 bases between the two germline ends. This CDR3 has 15 residues. This chain's CDR3 is CSVEDGRGRSYEQYF. The CDR3 DNA reads as TGCAGCGTTGAAGATGGGAGGGGGAGATCCTACGAGCAGTACTTC.

This chain links TRBV27 with TRBJ1-5, with TRBD1 as a possible D gene (6 bases). CDR3 length: 15 amino acids. Germline CDR1 MNHEY, CDR2 SMNVEV (reference sequence). Trimming left V 1 base short and J 7 bases short, with 14 bases between. DNA of the CDR3: TGTGCCAGCAGTTTATTCCGACCAGGGGACCAGCCCCAGCATTTT. Translation gives CASSLFRPGDQPQHF.

The genes are TRBV4-2 and TRBJ2-5; D unclear. CDR3 length: 14 residues. Trimming removed 0 bases from V and 5 bases from J, with 10 bases in between. Germline-derived CDR1 and CDR2 are LGHNA and YNFKEQ. The CDR3 DNA reads TGTGCCAGCAGCCAAGACAGGTCTGGGGAGACCCAGTACTTC. It codes for CASSQDRSGETQYF.

The V and J genes are TRBV14 and TRBJ2-7; D is uncertain. The germline V gene encodes CDR1 SGHDN and CDR2 FVKESK. The CDR3 is 13 residues long. V dropped 4 bases and J dropped 5 bases, with 12 bases sitting between them. The chain's CDR3 is CASSPNLLNEQYF. CDR3 sequence (DNA): TGTGCCAGCAGCCCCAATCTGCTGAACGAGCAGTACTTC.

The genes are TRBV28 and TRBJ2-1; 7 bases agree with TRBD1. The V segment lost 4 bases and the J segment 3 bases; nucleotides outside the gene matches: 15. The germline CDR1 and CDR2 sequences are MDHEN and SYDVKM. The CDR3 runs to 18 residues. The CDR3 bases are TGTGCCAGCAGTTCCCTAGAGCCGACAGGGTCCGGCTACAATGAGCAGTTCTTC. Protein product: CASSSLEPTGSGYNEQFF.

The chain carries TRBV7-3 and TRBJ2-3; D assignment may be TRBD1 or TRBD2 (6 bases each). Germline CDR1 and CDR2: SGHTA and FQGTGA. The length of the CDR3 is 15 residues. Trimming cost V 3 bases and J 2 bases, with 12 bases left between them. CDR3 DNA: TGTGCCAGCAGCTTCTGGGGGCGGGACACAGATACGCAGTATTTT. As protein: CASSFWGRDTDTQYF.

The V gene is TRBV27, the J gene TRBJ2-1, with a possible D match to TRBD1 (5 bases). V shed 7 bases and J shed 7 bases, with 8 bases lying between them. The CDR3 covers 11 residues. Per the germline V gene, CDR1 is MNHEY and CDR2 is SMNVEV (reference sequence). In DNA, the CDR3 is TGTGCCAGCAATCAGGGAAATGAGCAGTTCTTC. It encodes CASNQGNEQFF.